This T cell receptor beta chain emerged from a study of blood T cell repertoires in COVID-19. In the study overall: From the United States, Italy and Spain came samples of acute and convalescent COVID-19. T cells, B-cell-depleted T cells, or PBMCs provided the cDNA or gDNA that served as material.

Trimming removed 0 bases from V and 9 bases from J; junction bases left unmatched: 11. Per the germline V gene, CDR1 is SGDLS and CDR2 is YYNGEE. CDR3 length: 15 residues. TCRdb keeps only in-frame clones here, not all; method: immunoSEQ multiplex PCR. The profile covers about 44,000 clones, with about 87% appearing a single time and about 1.2% taken by the ten largest. The source is a woman in her thirties or forties with acute or convalescent COVID-19. Sequencing input: peripheral blood. The chain recombines TRBV9 with TRBJ2-7; TRBD1 agrees at 8 bases. The CDR3 loop reads CASSVAGQGIYGQYF. The DNA of the CDR3 is TGTGCCAGCAGCGTAGCTGGACAGGGCATTTATGGGCAGTACTTC.